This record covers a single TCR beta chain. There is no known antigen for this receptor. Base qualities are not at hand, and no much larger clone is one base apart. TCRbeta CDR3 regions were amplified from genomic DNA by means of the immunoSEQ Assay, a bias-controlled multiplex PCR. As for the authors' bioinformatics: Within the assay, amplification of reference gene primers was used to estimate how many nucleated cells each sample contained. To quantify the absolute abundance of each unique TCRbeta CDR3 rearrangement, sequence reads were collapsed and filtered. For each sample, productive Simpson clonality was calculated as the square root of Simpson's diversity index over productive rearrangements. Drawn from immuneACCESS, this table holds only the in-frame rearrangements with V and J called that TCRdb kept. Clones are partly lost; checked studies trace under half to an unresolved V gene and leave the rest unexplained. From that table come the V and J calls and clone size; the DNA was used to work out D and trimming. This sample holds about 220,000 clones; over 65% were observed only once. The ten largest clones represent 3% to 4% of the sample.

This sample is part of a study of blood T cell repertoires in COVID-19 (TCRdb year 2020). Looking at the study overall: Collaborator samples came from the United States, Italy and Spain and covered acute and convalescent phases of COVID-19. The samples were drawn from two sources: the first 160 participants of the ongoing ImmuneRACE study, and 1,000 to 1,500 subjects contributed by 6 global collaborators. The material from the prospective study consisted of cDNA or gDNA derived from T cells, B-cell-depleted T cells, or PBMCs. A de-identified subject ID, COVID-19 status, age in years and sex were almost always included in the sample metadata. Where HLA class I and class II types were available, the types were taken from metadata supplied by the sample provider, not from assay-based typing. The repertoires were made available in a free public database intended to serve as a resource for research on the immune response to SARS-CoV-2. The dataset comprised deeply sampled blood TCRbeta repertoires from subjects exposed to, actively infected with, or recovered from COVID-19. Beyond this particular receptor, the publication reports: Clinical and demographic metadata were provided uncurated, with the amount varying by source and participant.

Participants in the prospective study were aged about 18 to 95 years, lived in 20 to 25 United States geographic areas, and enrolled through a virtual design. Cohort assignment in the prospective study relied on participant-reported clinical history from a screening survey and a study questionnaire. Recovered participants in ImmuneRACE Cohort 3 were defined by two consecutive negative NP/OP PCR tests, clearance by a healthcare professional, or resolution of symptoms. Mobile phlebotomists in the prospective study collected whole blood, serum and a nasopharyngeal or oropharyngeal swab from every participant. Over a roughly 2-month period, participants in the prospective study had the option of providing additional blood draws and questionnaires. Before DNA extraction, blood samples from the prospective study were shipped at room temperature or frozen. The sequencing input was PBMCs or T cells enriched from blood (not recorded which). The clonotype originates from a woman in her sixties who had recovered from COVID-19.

CDR3 reads: CASSSGGRPQETQYF. In nucleotide form, the sequence is TGTGCCAGCAGCAGCGGGGGCAGGCCCCAAGAGACCCAGTACTTC. Recombination joined TRBV7-2 with TRBJ2-5, with TRBD2 matching 8 junction bases. The CDR3 measures 15 amino acids from cysteine to phenylalanine. CDR3 DNA only is kept here, 45 bases in frame from base 1. The CDR1 and CDR2 encoded by the germline V gene are SGHTA and FQGNSA. V loses 5 bases at its end and J loses 1 base; junction bases beyond the gene matches: 6.